This TCR beta chain was retrieved from a study of OX40 agonist ivuxolimab in advanced cancers. Overall study context: All patients had ivuxolimab intravenously every 2 weeks at 0.01 to 10 mg/kg.

Regarding the study as a whole: The study observed clonal expansion of CD4+ and CD8+ blood T cells by week 6 at 0.1 to 3.0 mg/kg.

Regarding this clone: Antigen: not known.

Germline CDR1 reads MGHRA; CDR2 reads YSYEKL. The junction had 4 bases not matched to a gene; V was cut back by 4 bases and J by 3 bases. CDR3 length: 14 amino acids. The data were produced by immunoSEQ multiplex PCR, yet TCRdb's version contains in-frame clones alone and is incomplete. Of about 49,000 clones in the sample, roughly 85% were seen once. This TCR came from an adult with an advanced solid tumor such as melanoma, head and neck, liver or kidney cancer. The sequencing here drew on CD4+ or CD8+ T cells sorted from blood, taken in a trial of the OX40 agonist ivuxolimab. The chain is built from TRBV4-1 and TRBJ2-7; 9 positions agree with TRBD1. As DNA, the CDR3 is TGCGCCAGCAGCCGCGGGACAGGGAGCTACGAGCAGTACTTC. It yields the protein CASSRGTGSYEQYF.